This T cell receptor (beta chain) appears in the sequencing data of a study of cytomegalovirus exposure and HLA in healthy donors. Looking at the study overall: Caucasian-associated ancestry cluster membership applied to about 80% of several hundred genotyped donors.

Study-wide points: Links to common viral pathogens appeared, in a later analysis, for several of the most significant clusters. Researchers counted 180 or so TCR beta chains as cytomegalovirus-associated.

CDR1 and CDR2 (germline): SGDLS, YYNGEE. The CDR3 has 15 residues. Trimming removed 4 bases from V and 4 bases from J; junction bases left unmatched: 9. The PCR used 60 Vbeta and 13 Jbeta primers. In the authors' workflow: The authors later counted about 80 million unique TCR beta chains, 9 million to 12 million of them shared. Generated by immunoSEQ multiplex PCR, the TCRdb table keeps only in-frame clones and is missing some. V and J calls and clone size follow that table, whereas D and trimming were derived from the DNA. The profile shows approximately 170,000 clones, around 78% of them singletons. Regarding this clone: Antigen specificity is unknown.

The source is a woman aged 35 to 49 in good health and CMV-seronegative. The chain has TRBV9 and TRBJ1-2; 8 bases fit TRBD1. Sequencing was carried out using PBMCs. For the CDR3, the DNA is TGTGCCAGCAGCTCATGGACAGGGAGCGGCTATGGCTACACCTTC. This translates into CASSSWTGSGYGYTF.